This T cell receptor beta chain was obtained from a study of CD8 T cells in ankylosing spondylitis. The germline V and J ends were trimmed by 6 bases and 0 bases, with 13 bases remaining between them. This CDR3 is 15 amino acids long. Quantitative barcoded 5'-RACE was used to prepare TCR beta libraries. Via MiXCR, TCRdb re-called the 5' RACE reads, giving one row per CDR3 protein. The repertoire includes approximately 250,000 distinct CDR3 sequences, under 30% of them detected once, and roughly 0.67% sits in the top ten. The rearrangement links TRBV12-3 or TRBV12-4 to TRBJ2-3; TRBD1 is a possible D gene (6 bases). Sequenced input: blood, either unsorted or a sorted T cell fraction (not recorded which). The receptor was isolated from a male donor with ankylosing spondylitis or in good health (not recorded which). This CDR3 reads CASRGTLPSTDTQYF. Written as DNA, the CDR3 is TGTGCCAGCAGGGGGACACTCCCGAGCACAGATACGCAGTATTTT.